Listed below are T cell receptor beta chains from one sample, sequenced in a study of response to subunit inactivated influenza vaccine. In TCRdb, the RT-PCR reads were re-called with MiXCR into one record per CDR3 protein. The sample holds approximately 530,000 distinct CDR3 sequences, approximately 6.9% seen once. Sample: PBMCs from blood, taken around 2 years after vaccination. The receptors shown here come from a man between 50 and 69 years old who received an inactivated influenza vaccine. Both conserved end residues are part of each CDR3. Fields, in order: clone size, V gene, D gene, J gene, CDR3 protein, CDR3 DNA. D genes are given only for firm matches. Some rows have no size entry. The others give once, few or many, or a class for an expanded clone.

clone size: many; V gene: TRBV12-3/TRBV12-4; D gene: TRBD1; J gene: TRBJ2-1; CDR3 protein: CASTGTGGPYNEQFF; CDR3 DNA: TGTGCCAGCACCGGGACAGGGGGACCCTACAATGAGCAGTTCTTC
clone size: NA; V gene: TRBV15; D gene: TRBD2; J gene: TRBJ2-1; CDR3 protein: CATSRDGREWNNEQFF; CDR3 DNA: TGTGCCACCAGCAGAGATGGGCGGGAGTGGAACAATGAGCAGTTCTTC
clone size: few; V gene: TRBV5-1; D gene: NA; J gene: TRBJ2-1; CDR3 protein: CASSPTTGRTGEQFF; CDR3 DNA: TGCGCCAGCAGCCCCACGACGGGGCGAACGGGTGAGCAGTTCTTC
clone size: few; V gene: TRBV28; D gene: NA; J gene: TRBJ2-3; CDR3 protein: CASTNVGDTQYF; CDR3 DNA: TGTGCCAGCACAAACGTCGGAGATACGCAGTATTTT
clone size: NA; V gene: TRBV20-1; D gene: TRBD1; J gene: TRBJ2-4; CDR3 protein: CSASDRVVKNIQYF; CDR3 DNA: TGCAGTGCTAGCGACAGGGTGGTCAAAAACATTCAGTACTTC
clone size: few; V gene: TRBV9; D gene: NA; J gene: TRBJ2-5; CDR3 protein: CASSVEERPLETQYF; CDR3 DNA: TGTGCCAGCAGCGTAGAAGAAAGGCCGTTAGAGACCCAGTACTTC
clone size: NA; V gene: TRBV12-3/TRBV12-4; D gene: TRBD2; J gene: TRBJ2-7; CDR3 protein: CASSPGTRMKVEQYF; CDR3 DNA: TGTGCCAGCAGCCCGGGGACTAGGATGAAAGTCGAGCAGTACTTC
clone size: few; V gene: TRBV10-3; D gene: NA; J gene: TRBJ2-7; CDR3 protein: CAISEDPLVYEQYF; CDR3 DNA: TGTGCCATCAGTGAGGACCCCCTGGTGTACGAGCAGTACTTC
clone size: many; V gene: TRBV12-3/TRBV12-4; D gene: NA; J gene: TRBJ1-1; CDR3 protein: CASSLAYPPLGGTEAFF; CDR3 DNA: TGTGCCAGCAGTTTAGCGTATCCCCCCCTCGGGGGCACTGAAGCTTTCTTT
clone size: NA; V gene: TRBV11-2; D gene: TRBD2; J gene: TRBJ2-2; CDR3 protein: CASSRTSGSIGELFF; CDR3 DNA: TGTGCCAGCAGCCGGACTAGCGGGAGTATCGGGGAGCTGTTTTTT
clone size: NA; V gene: TRBV20-1; D gene: TRBD1; J gene: TRBJ2-2; CDR3 protein: CSAREFRGRTGELFF; CDR3 DNA: TGCAGTGCTAGAGAATTCAGGGGGCGCACCGGGGAGCTGTTTTTT
clone size: few; V gene: TRBV6-1; D gene: TRBD1; J gene: TRBJ2-1; CDR3 protein: CASKTGHYGEQFF; CDR3 DNA: TGTGCCAGCAAGACAGGGCACTACGGTGAGCAGTTCTTC
clone size: many; V gene: TRBV7-2; D gene: TRBD1; J gene: TRBJ2-7; CDR3 protein: CASSRGQGIYEQYF; CDR3 DNA: TGTGCCAGCAGCCGGGGACAGGGGATCTACGAGCAGTACTTC
clone size: many; V gene: TRBV5-6; D gene: NA; J gene: TRBJ2-7; CDR3 protein: CASSHRESYEQYF; CDR3 DNA: TGTGCCAGCAGCCACAGGGAGTCCTACGAGCAGTACTTC
clone size: few; V gene: TRBV6-2/TRBV6-3; D gene: NA; J gene: TRBJ2-4; CDR3 protein: CASSYSSEAKNIQYF; CDR3 DNA: TGTGCCAGCAGTTACTCATCCGAAGCCAAAAACATTCAGTACTTC
clone size: NA; V gene: TRBV6-1; D gene: NA; J gene: TRBJ1-1; CDR3 protein: CASRPRVFSEAFF; CDR3 DNA: TGTGCCAGCAGACCCAGGGTCTTTTCTGAAGCTTTCTTT
clone size: NA; V gene: TRBV11-2; D gene: TRBD2; J gene: TRBJ2-3; CDR3 protein: CASSLQAGASDTQYF; CDR3 DNA: TGTGCCAGCAGCTTACAAGCGGGAGCATCAGATACGCAGTATTTT
clone size: few; V gene: TRBV6-2/TRBV6-3; D gene: TRBD2; J gene: TRBJ2-3; CDR3 protein: CASRPGGGPYTQYF; CDR3 DNA: TGTGCCAGCAGGCCTGGCGGGGGACCCTATACGCAGTATTTT
clone size: many; V gene: TRBV11-2; D gene: NA; J gene: TRBJ2-1; CDR3 protein: CASRRSGSSYNEQFF; CDR3 DNA: TGTGCCAGCCGCCGCTCCGGGAGCTCCTACAATGAGCAGTTCTTC
clone size: few; V gene: TRBV7-2; D gene: NA; J gene: TRBJ1-5; CDR3 protein: CASSLGGTKVGQPQHF; CDR3 DNA: TGTGCCAGCAGCTTAGGAGGGACAAAGGTTGGGCAGCCCCAGCATTTT
clone size: NA; V gene: TRBV6-6; D gene: NA; J gene: TRBJ2-7; CDR3 protein: CASNRIRGVEQYF; CDR3 DNA: TGTGCCAGCAATAGGATCCGGGGCGTCGAGCAGTACTTC
clone size: many; V gene: TRBV12-3/TRBV12-4; D gene: NA; J gene: TRBJ1-6; CDR3 protein: CASSPRNGNSPLHF; CDR3 DNA: TGTGCCAGCAGTCCGAGAAACGGAAATTCACCCCTCCACTTT
clone size: many; V gene: TRBV6-2/TRBV6-3; D gene: NA; J gene: TRBJ2-1; CDR3 protein: CASSPTAGRGQFF; CDR3 DNA: TGTGCCAGCAGTCCCACGGCTGGACGTGGGCAGTTCTTC
clone size: NA; V gene: TRBV7-9; D gene: NA; J gene: TRBJ2-3; CDR3 protein: CASSGLGLLDTQYF; CDR3 DNA: TGTGCCAGCAGCGGTTTGGGGCTTTTAGATACGCAGTATTTT
clone size: few; V gene: TRBV7-9; D gene: TRBD1; J gene: TRBJ2-3; CDR3 protein: CASSQRQGVRDTQYF; CDR3 DNA: TGTGCCAGCAGCCAGAGACAGGGGGTTCGGGATACGCAGTATTTT
clone size: many; V gene: TRBV12-3/TRBV12-4; D gene: NA; J gene: TRBJ2-1; CDR3 protein: CASNDRSNEQFF; CDR3 DNA: TGTGCCAGCAATGACAGGTCCAATGAGCAGTTCTTC
clone size: many; V gene: TRBV14; D gene: NA; J gene: TRBJ2-3; CDR3 protein: CASSKEVGSAYTDTQYF; CDR3 DNA: TGTGCCAGCAGCAAAGAGGTGGGCTCGGCGTACACAGATACGCAGTATTTT
clone size: few; V gene: TRBV10-2; D gene: NA; J gene: TRBJ1-1; CDR3 protein: CASQGQNTEAFF; CDR3 DNA: TGCGCCAGCCAGGGACAGAACACTGAAGCTTTCTTT
clone size: many; V gene: TRBV3-1; D gene: NA; J gene: TRBJ1-3; CDR3 protein: CASSHRQNSGNTIYF; CDR3 DNA: TGTGCCAGCAGCCACAGACAGAACTCTGGAAACACCATATATTTT
clone size: NA; V gene: TRBV4-3; D gene: TRBD1; J gene: TRBJ2-5; CDR3 protein: CASSHGGQGAETQYF; CDR3 DNA: TGCGCCAGCAGCCATGGGGGACAGGGGGCAGAGACCCAGTACTTC
clone size: many; V gene: TRBV27; D gene: NA; J gene: TRBJ1-3; CDR3 protein: CASSSTGYSGNTIYF; CDR3 DNA: TGTGCCAGCAGTTCAACAGGGTACTCTGGAAACACCATATATTTT
clone size: NA; V gene: TRBV10-3; D gene: NA; J gene: TRBJ1-5; CDR3 protein: CASAAGVDQPQHF; CDR3 DNA: TGTGCCTCCGCGGCGGGGGTTGATCAGCCCCAGCATTTT
clone size: NA; V gene: TRBV15; D gene: TRBD2; J gene: TRBJ2-1; CDR3 protein: CATSEVAGNYNEQFF; CDR3 DNA: TGTGCCACCAGCGAGGTAGCGGGAAACTACAATGAGCAGTTCTTC
clone size: few; V gene: TRBV4-2; D gene: NA; J gene: TRBJ1-2; CDR3 protein: CASSSRTANYGYTF; CDR3 DNA: TGTGCCAGCAGCTCCCGGACAGCTAACTATGGCTACACCTTC
clone size: NA; V gene: TRBV7-2; D gene: NA; J gene: TRBJ1-1; CDR3 protein: CASSLRRVGTEAFF; CDR3 DNA: TGTGCCAGCAGCTTGCGACGGGTGGGGACTGAAGCTTTCTTT
clone size: many; V gene: TRBV4-3; D gene: NA; J gene: TRBJ2-5; CDR3 protein: CASSQDSRGGTQYF; CDR3 DNA: TGCGCCAGCAGCCAAGATTCCCGGGGAGGGACCCAGTACTTC
clone size: few; V gene: TRBV3-1; D gene: TRBD2; J gene: TRBJ2-1; CDR3 protein: CASSQKLGLAANEQFF; CDR3 DNA: TGTGCCAGCAGCCAAAAACTTGGACTAGCGGCAAATGAGCAGTTCTTC
clone size: NA; V gene: TRBV7-6; D gene: NA; J gene: TRBJ2-5; CDR3 protein: CASSLAPGSETQYF; CDR3 DNA: TGTGCCAGCAGCTTAGCGCCCGGTTCCGAGACCCAGTACTTC
clone size: NA; V gene: TRBV2; D gene: NA; J gene: TRBJ2-1; CDR3 protein: CASSEARQLSYNEQFF; CDR3 DNA: TGTGCCAGCAGTGAAGCCCGACAGTTGAGTTACAATGAGCAGTTCTTC
clone size: few; V gene: TRBV12-3/TRBV12-4; D gene: NA; J gene: TRBJ2-5; CDR3 protein: CASSFGADARPQETQYF; CDR3 DNA: TGTGCCAGCAGTTTCGGGGCAGATGCCCGGCCCCAAGAGACCCAGTACTTC
clone size: NA; V gene: TRBV6-1; D gene: NA; J gene: TRBJ1-2; CDR3 protein: CASSEGRGRGYTF; CDR3 DNA: TGTGCCAGCAGTGAAGGCAGGGGCCGGGGCTACACCTTC
clone size: NA; V gene: TRBV24-1; D gene: NA; J gene: TRBJ2-1; CDR3 protein: CATSETSNHYNEQFF; CDR3 DNA: TGTGCCACCAGTGAAACCAGTAATCATTACAATGAGCAGTTCTTC
clone size: few; V gene: TRBV5-1; D gene: TRBD1; J gene: TRBJ2-7; CDR3 protein: CASSLVTGGREQYF; CDR3 DNA: TGCGCCAGCAGCTTGGTTACAGGGGGTCGCGAGCAGTACTTC
clone size: few; V gene: TRBV12-3/TRBV12-4; D gene: NA; J gene: TRBJ2-1; CDR3 protein: CASSLLPADKHF; CDR3 DNA: TGTGCCAGCAGCCTACTGCCGGCGGACAAACACTTC